This TCR beta chain stems from a study of blood T cell repertoires in COVID-19. Across the whole study: PBMCs, B-cell-depleted T cells, or T cells were the source of the cDNA or gDNA that made up the material.

The study assigned cohorts using participant-reported clinical history. All recovered Cohort 3 donors got two negative PCRs, got clearance, or saw symptom resolution. V was shortened by 3 bases and J by 4 bases, with 13 bases between the two germline ends. Germline CDR1 and CDR2: SGHTA and FQGNSA. The CDR3 totals 14 residues. Here immunoSEQ multiplex PCR was the method, and the copy in TCRdb shows in-frame clones only, minus some. The data contain around 310,000 clones, about 90% of them singletons. The sequencing sample was made of PBMCs or T cells enriched from blood (not recorded which). The source of this sequence is a young woman who had recovered from COVID-19. The chain employs TRBV7-2 and TRBJ2-7, with D perhaps matching TRBD1 (6 bases). The CDR3 region is CASSLGNRVYEQYF. The CDR3 DNA reads TGTGCCAGCAGCTTGGGGAACAGGGTTTACGAGCAGTACTTC.